These 17 T cell receptor beta chains came from one sample sequenced in a study of coeliac disease. Sequencing was performed with immunoSEQ multiplex PCR; in TCRdb, only in-frame clones are kept and a portion is missing. The data show about 4,900 clones, 69% seen once. The sequencing sample was made of lymphocytes from the gut lamina propria. The receptor set was obtained from a woman aged 40 to 55.

This clone was seen more than once but under ten times. The rearrangement uses TRBV7-3 and TRBJ2-1; 11 nucleotides agree with TRBD1. Losses at the gene ends were 5 bases for V and 8 bases for J; bases not matched to a gene: 2. This CDR3 is built from 13 residues. Germline V gene lookup returns CDR1 SGHTA and CDR2 FQGTGA. The CDR3 DNA reads as TGTGCCAGCAGCCAGGGACAGGGGGATGAGCAGTTCTTC. Encoded protein: CASSQGQGDEQFF.

The rearrangement links TRBV18 to TRBJ1-2, with D possibly being TRBD1 (6 bases). The germline V and J ends were trimmed by 3 bases and 3 bases, with 14 bases remaining between them. The CDR3 has 15 amino acids. From germline, CDR1 is KGHSH and CDR2 LQKENI. DNA for the CDR3: TGTGCCAGCTCACCCGAACAGGGTAGTTACTATGGCTACACCTTC. It is translated as CASSPEQGSYYGYTF. The full variable domain, its missing parts supplied by reference TRBV18 and TRBJ1-2, is NAGVMQNPRHLVRRRGQEARLRCSPMKGHSHVYWYRQLPEEGLKFMVYLQKENIIDESGMPKERFSAEFPKEGPSILRIQQVVRGDSAAYFCASSPEQGSYYGYTFGSGTRLTVV.

There are a few counts of this clone. The chain carries TRBV2 and TRBJ1-2; 8 bases are shared with TRBD1. Germline CDR1 and CDR2: SNHLY and FYNNEI. Trimming at V came to 7 bases and at J to 5 bases, leaving 24 bases not matched to a gene. This CDR3 has 19 residues. The CDR3 is CASIFPPDRELFGLYGYTF. The CDR3 DNA reads as TGTGCCAGCATATTTCCCCCGGACAGGGAACTCTTTGGGTTGTATGGCTACACCTTC.

CDR3 sequence (DNA): TGTGCCAGCAGTGCCCTGACAGGTGAAGGTCAGCCCCAGCATTTT. Translation: CASSALTGEGQPQHF. V and J are TRBV28 and TRBJ1-5; TRBD1 might be the D (6 bases). This CDR3 region has 15 residues. V lost 5 bases, J lost 6 bases, and 17 bases lay in between. Germline assignment: CDR1 MDHEN and CDR2 SYDVKM. Full variable domain (outside the CDR3, taken from reference TRBV28 and TRBJ1-5): DVKVTQSSRYLVKRTGEKVFLECVQDMDHENMFWYRQDPGLGLRLIYFSYDVKMKEKGDIPEGYSVSREKKERFSLILESASTNQTSMYLCASSALTGEGQPQHFGDGTRLSIL.

V and J are TRBV28 and TRBJ2-2, with 7 bases identical to TRBD1. V dropped 3 bases and J dropped 5; count of bases not matched to a gene: 6. Germline CDR1 is MDHEN and CDR2 is SYDVKM. CDR3 length: 15 residues. The CDR3 DNA sequence: TGTGCCAGCAGTTTTTCACCCAGGGGGACCGGGGAGCTGTTTTTT. It translates to CASSFSPRGTGELFF.

The rearrangement joins TRBV19 to TRBJ1-2, with a weak D call TRBD1 (5 bases). Germline V gene lookup returns CDR1 LNHDA and CDR2 SQIVND (reference sequence). Trimming removed 8 bases at V and 7 bases at J, with 14 bases between. CDR3 size: 12 residues. The CDR3 protein is CASGRGFGGYTF. The CDR3 region has the DNA TGTGCCAGTGGAAGGGGTTTCGGTGGCTACACCTTC.

This clone was seen a handful of times. The genes are TRBV2 and TRBJ2-7, with 9 bases fitting TRBD1. The CDR3 runs 14 residues. V gave up 6 bases and J gave up 7 bases; unmatched junction bases: 10. CDR1 and CDR2 from the germline V gene are SNHLY and FYNNEI. CDR3 nucleotide sequence: TGTGCCAGCAGGGGGGCACAGGGGGCAGGAGAGCAGTACTTC. It is translated as CASRGAQGAGEQYF. Together with reference TRBV2 and TRBJ2-7, the CDR3 gives the full variable domain: EPEVTQTPSHQVTQMGQEVILRCVPISNHLYFYWYRQILGQKVEFLVSFYNNEISEKSEIFDDQFSVERPDGSNFTLKIRSTKLEDSAMYFCASRGAQGAGEQYFGPGTRLTVT.

This chain joins TRBV13 and TRBJ2-1; D may be TRBD2 (5 bases). Between the trimmed V and J ends, which lost 5 bases and 7 bases, there was a span of 15 bases. The CDR3 is 14 residues long. Germline assignment: CDR1 PRHDT and CDR2 FYEKMQ (reference sequence). CDR3 protein: CASSPTGSGNEQFF. The CDR3 coding sequence is TGTGCCAGCAGCCCCACTGGCTCGGGGAATGAGCAGTTCTTC.

This chain joins TRBV28 and TRBJ2-1; TRBD2 aligns across 12 bases. The CDR3 is 16 amino acids. V lost 3 bases to trimming and J lost 10 bases; unmatched junction nucleotides: 10. CDR1 MDHEN and CDR2 SYDVKM come from the germline V gene. DNA for the CDR3: TGTGCCAGCAGTTTTTGGCTAGCGGGAGGGCCCCGAGAGCAGTTCTTC. Residues: CASSFWLAGGPREQFF.

By share, this clone ranks as large (0.1 to 1%). The rearrangement uses TRBV5-5 and TRBJ2-7; possible D gene TRBD2, 6 bases. Per the germline V gene, CDR1 is SGHKS and CDR2 is YYEKEE (reference sequence). The CDR3 is made up of 15 amino acids. V shed 4 bases and J shed 2 bases, with 16 bases lying between them. The CDR3 region has the DNA TGTGCCAGCAGCCCGCGTTTCGGAGGGGCCTACGAGCAGTACTTC. Translating it yields CASSPRFGGAYEQYF. Looking up the rest from reference TRBV5-5 and TRBJ2-7 gives the full variable domain: DAGVTQSPTHLIKTRGQQVTLRCSPISGHKSVSWYQQVLGQGPQFIFQYYEKEERGRGNFPDRFSARQFPNYSSELNVNALLLGDSALYLCASSPRFGGAYEQYFGPGTRLTVT.

The chain employs TRBV6-1 and TRBJ1-2; perhaps TRBD1 as D (5 bases). This CDR3 contains 12 residues. Germline lookup yields CDR1 MNHNS and CDR2 SASEGT. The V end lost 5 bases, the J end lost 4 bases, and 8 bases lay between the germline ends. The DNA of the CDR3 is TGTGCCAGCAGTACAGGCTTCTATGGCTACACCTTC. Protein product: CASSTGFYGYTF.

The rearrangement joins TRBV7-2 to TRBJ2-3; a weak D match, TRBD1 (6 bases). The CDR3 is made up of 13 amino acids. In germline, CDR1 is SGHTA, CDR2 FQGNSA. V lost 6 bases and J 4 bases, leaving 11 bases between the germline ends. This CDR3 reads CASSRDRPDTQYF. CDR3 nucleotide sequence: TGTGCCAGCAGTCGAGACAGGCCAGATACGCAGTATTTT.

The chain uses TRBV18 and TRBJ1-4; weak D call: TRBD1 (5 bases). Germline lookup yields CDR1 KGHSH and CDR2 LQKENI. V lost 4 bases and J lost 4, with 10 bases in between. This CDR3 comprises 14 residues. Written as DNA, the CDR3 is TGTGCCAGCTCACTCCAGGGCTATAATGAAAAACTGTTTTTT. Its translation: CASSLQGYNEKLFF.

The sample holds a few counts of this clone. The chain links TRBV4-1 to TRBJ1-5; 8 positions agree with TRBD1. This CDR3 region has 16 residues. The germline V gene has CDR1 MGHRA and CDR2 YSYEKL. The ends lost 1 base at V and 4 bases at J; junction bases unmatched: 6. CDR3: CASSQAGTGINQPQHF. CDR3 DNA sequence: TGCGCCAGCAGCCAAGCCGGGACAGGAATTAATCAGCCCCAGCATTTT.

The chain combines TRBV11-2 with TRBJ1-1; no clear D gene. Germline V gives CDR1 SGHAT, CDR2 FQNNGV. The ends were cut back, 3 bases at V and 5 bases at J, with 7 bases in the middle. The CDR3 loop spans 12 amino acids. The CDR3 is CASSFGGTEAFF. In DNA form, the CDR3 reads TGTGCCAGCAGCTTTGGAGGAACTGAAGCTTTCTTT.

The chain recombines TRBV7-2 with TRBJ2-7, with 14 bases lining up with TRBD2. The germline V gene has CDR1 SGHTA and CDR2 FQGNSA. J lost 4 bases, V lost 1 base, and 3 bases had no gene match. This CDR3 is 16 amino acids long. The CDR3 DNA follows: TGTGCCAGCAGCTTAGGACTAGCGGGAGGGCAGTACGAGCAGTACTTC. This translates into CASSLGLAGGQYEQYF.

The V and J genes are TRBV7-8 and TRBJ2-1; 7 bases align to TRBD1. The CDR3 has 16 amino acids. CDR1 is SGHVS, CDR2 FQNEAQ, per germline. V was clipped by 5 bases and J by 0 bases; unmatched bases: 7. CDR3: CASSPGTVSSYNEQFF. DNA of the CDR3: TGTGCCAGCAGCCCCGGGACAGTTAGCTCCTACAATGAGCAGTTCTTC. The whole variable domain, filled in from reference TRBV7-8 and TRBJ2-1, reads GAGVSQSPRYKVAKRGQDVALRCDPISGHVSLFWYQQALGQGPEFLTYFQNEAQLDKSGLPSDRFFAERPEGSVSTLKIQRTQQEDSAVYLCASSPGTVSSYNEQFFGPGTRLTVL.